A selection of T cell receptor beta chains follows, all from one sample in a study of cytomegalovirus exposure and HLA in healthy donors. Clones were read by immunoSEQ multiplex PCR, and TCRdb kept only the in-frame ones, dropping some. Of 150,000 or so clones in the sample, 75% to 80% are singletons; the top ten hold more than 12%. Sequenced input: PBMCs. These receptors were taken from a man aged 50 or older in good health and CMV-seropositive. Each CDR3 is given with its conserved first and last residue. Each record gives: D gene, clone size, J gene, V gene, CDR3 protein, CDR3 DNA. A D gene is named only where the DNA matches it firmly. Part of the rows lack a size; the others show once, few, many or a class for expanded clones.

D: NA
size: NA
J: TRBJ2-1
V: TRBV21-1
CDR3: CASSKGARYNEQFF
DNA: TGTGCCAGCAGCAAAGGGGCGCGTTACAATGAGCAGTTCTTC

D: TRBD1
size: NA
J: TRBJ1-5
V: TRBV4-2
CDR3: CASSQETGGSNQPQHF
DNA: TGTGCCAGCAGCCAAGAAACAGGGGGAAGCAATCAGCCCCAGCATTTT

D: TRBD2
size: NA
J: TRBJ2-3
V: TRBV4-3
CDR3: CASSQEGRGDGDTQYF
DNA: TGCGCCAGCAGCCAAGAGGGGCGGGGGGACGGGGATACGCAGTATTTT

D: NA
size: NA
J: TRBJ2-5
V: TRBV10-3
CDR3: CAIGQSQETQYF
DNA: TGTGCCATCGGGCAGTCCCAAGAGACCCAGTACTTC

D: NA
size: NA
J: TRBJ1-1
V: TRBV4-3
CDR3: CASSQPVFQRSGDTPWGTEAFF
DNA: TGCGCCAGCAGCCAACCCGTTTTTCAACGGTCAGGGGATACTCCCTGGGGCACTGAAGCTTTCTTT

D: NA
size: NA
J: TRBJ1-2
V: TRBV6-6
CDR3: CASTSGVTYGYTF
DNA: TGTGCCAGCACCTCCGGAGTGACCTATGGCTACACCTTC

D: NA
size: NA
J: TRBJ2-7
V: TRBV14
CDR3: CASSQAGFHEQYF
DNA: TGTGCCAGCAGCCAAGCGGGGTTCCACGAGCAGTACTTC

D: TRBD2
size: NA
J: TRBJ2-7
V: TRBV5-5
CDR3: CASSFAGLGIHEQYF
DNA: TGTGCCAGCAGCTTCGCGGGACTAGGAATCCACGAGCAGTACTTC

D: TRBD2
size: NA
J: TRBJ2-3
V: TRBV27
CDR3: CASSWIPGLADPSTDTQYF
DNA: TGTGCCAGCAGTTGGATACCGGGACTAGCGGACCCTAGCACAGATACGCAGTATTTT

D: NA
size: NA
J: TRBJ2-2
V: TRBV1
CDR3: CTSSQIRDRGSRTGELFF
DNA: TGCACCAGCAGCCAAATCCGGGACAGGGGTAGTAGGACCGGGGAGCTGTTTTTT

D: NA
size: NA
J: TRBJ1-2
V: TRBV27
CDR3: CASSLVRESYYGYTF
DNA: TGTGCCAGCAGTTTAGTCCGGGAGTCTTACTATGGCTACACCTTC

D: NA
size: NA
J: TRBJ2-4
V: TRBV13
CDR3: CASSHFWAENIQYF
DNA: TGTGCCAGCAGCCATTTCTGGGCAGAAAACATTCAGTACTTC

D: TRBD1
size: medium-sized
J: TRBJ1-1
V: TRBV4-3
CDR3: CASSQDDLRAGGWTEAFF
DNA: TGCGCCAGCAGCCAAGATGATCTACGCGCAGGGGGGTGGACTGAAGCTTTCTTT

D: TRBD1
size: NA
J: TRBJ1-5
V: TRBV7-8
CDR3: CASSLGWGHRGGGNQPQHF
DNA: TGTGCCAGCAGCTTAGGTTGGGGACACAGGGGTGGTGGCAATCAGCCCCAGCATTTT